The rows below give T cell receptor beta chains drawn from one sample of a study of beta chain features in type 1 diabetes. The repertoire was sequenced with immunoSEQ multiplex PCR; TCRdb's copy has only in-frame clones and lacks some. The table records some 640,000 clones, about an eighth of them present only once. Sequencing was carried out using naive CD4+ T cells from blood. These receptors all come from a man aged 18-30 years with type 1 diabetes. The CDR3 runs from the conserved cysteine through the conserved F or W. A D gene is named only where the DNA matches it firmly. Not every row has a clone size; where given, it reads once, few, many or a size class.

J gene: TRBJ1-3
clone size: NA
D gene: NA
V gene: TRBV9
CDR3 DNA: TGTGCCAGCAGCGTGACGGGGTGGGAACCTGGAAACACCATATATTTT
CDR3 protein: CASSVTGWEPGNTIYF

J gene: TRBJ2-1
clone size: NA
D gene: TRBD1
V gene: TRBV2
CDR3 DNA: TGTGCCAGCAGTCCCACAGGGGGCTCCTACAATGAGCAGTTCTTC
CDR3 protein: CASSPTGGSYNEQFF

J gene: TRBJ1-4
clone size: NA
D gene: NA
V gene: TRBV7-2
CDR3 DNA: TGTGCCAGCAGCCGTTCGACAGGCCGTAATGAAAAACTGTTTTTT
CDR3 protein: CASSRSTGRNEKLFF

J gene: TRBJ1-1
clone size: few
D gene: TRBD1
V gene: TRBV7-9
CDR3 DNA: TGTGCCAGCAGCCTTGTGGGACAGGGGGCGAGGAGAGCTTTCTTT
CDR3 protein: CASSLVGQGARRAFF

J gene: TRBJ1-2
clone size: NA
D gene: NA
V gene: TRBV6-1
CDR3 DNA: TGTGCCAGCAGTGGGCAGCAGGGGATAGCCCTCTATGGCTACACCTTC
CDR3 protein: CASSGQQGIALYGYTF

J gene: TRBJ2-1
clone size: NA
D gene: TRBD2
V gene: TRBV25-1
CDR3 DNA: TGTGCCAGCAGTGAAACCGGCGGTGGACTAGCGGGCAGCAATGAGCAGTTCTTC
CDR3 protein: CASSETGGGLAGSNEQFF

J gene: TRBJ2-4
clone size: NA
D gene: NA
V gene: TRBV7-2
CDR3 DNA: TGTGCCAGCACCGACTTAGGGGTAGACATTCAGTACTTC
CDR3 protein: CASTDLGVDIQYF

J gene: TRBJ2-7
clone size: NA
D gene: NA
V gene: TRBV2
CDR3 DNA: TGTGCCAGCAAGCCGAGCTCCTACGAGCAGTACTTC
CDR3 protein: CASKPSSYEQYF

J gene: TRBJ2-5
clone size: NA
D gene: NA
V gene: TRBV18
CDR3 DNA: TGTGCCAGCTCACCACTCGAAGAGACCCAGTACTTC
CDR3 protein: CASSPLEETQYF

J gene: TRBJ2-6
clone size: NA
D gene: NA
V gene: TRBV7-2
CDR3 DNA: TGTGCCAGCAGCCTCTCAGGGAGTAGCTCTGGGGCCAACGTCCTGACTTTC
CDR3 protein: CASSLSGSSSGANVLTF

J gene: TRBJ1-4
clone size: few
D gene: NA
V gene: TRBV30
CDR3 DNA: TGTGCCTGGAGTGTAAATGCGAATGAAAAACTGTTTTTT
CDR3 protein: CAWSVNANEKLFF

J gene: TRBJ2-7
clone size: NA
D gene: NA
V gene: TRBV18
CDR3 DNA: TGTGCCAGCTCACGGGGGGACAGCCTTTACGAGCAGTACTTC
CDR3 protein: CASSRGDSLYEQYF

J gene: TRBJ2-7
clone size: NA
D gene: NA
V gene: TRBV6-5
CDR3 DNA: TGTGCCAGCAGTCCAACGAGGACGGAACCCTACGAGCAGTACTTC
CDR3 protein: CASSPTRTEPYEQYF

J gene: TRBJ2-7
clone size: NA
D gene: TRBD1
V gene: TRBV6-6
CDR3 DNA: TGTGCCAGCAGCTTAGCTCCGGGACAGGGAAACGAGCAGTACTTC
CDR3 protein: CASSLAPGQGNEQYF

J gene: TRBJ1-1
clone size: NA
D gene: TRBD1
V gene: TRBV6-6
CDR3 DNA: TGTGCCAGCAGTTCCGGACAGGGCGTCACTGAAGCTTTCTTT
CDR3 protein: CASSSGQGVTEAFF

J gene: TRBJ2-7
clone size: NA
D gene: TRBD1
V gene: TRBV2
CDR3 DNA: TGTGCCAGCAGCGTTCCCCGGGACAGGGGAGGCAACGAGCAGTACTTC
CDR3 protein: CASSVPRDRGGNEQYF

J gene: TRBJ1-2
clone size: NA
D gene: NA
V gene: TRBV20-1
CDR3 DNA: TGCAGTGCTTCGGACAGCTATGGCTACACCTTC
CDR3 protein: CSASDSYGYTF

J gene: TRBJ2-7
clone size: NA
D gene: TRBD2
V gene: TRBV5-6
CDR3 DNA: TGTGCCAGCAGCTTCTTAGCGGGGAATACCTACGAGCAGTACTTC
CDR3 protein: CASSFLAGNTYEQYF

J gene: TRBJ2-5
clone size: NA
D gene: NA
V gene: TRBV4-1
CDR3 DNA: TGCGCCAGCAGCCTACAGGGACTACAAGAGACCCAGTACTTC
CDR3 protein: CASSLQGLQETQYF

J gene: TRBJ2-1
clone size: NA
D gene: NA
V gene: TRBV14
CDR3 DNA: TGTGCCAGCAGCCAAAGCTCCAATGAGCAGTTCTTC
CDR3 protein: CASSQSSNEQFF

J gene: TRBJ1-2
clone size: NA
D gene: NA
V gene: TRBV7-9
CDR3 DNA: TGTGCCAGCAGCTCTTATATAAGGCCCTATGGCTACACCTTC
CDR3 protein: CASSSYIRPYGYTF

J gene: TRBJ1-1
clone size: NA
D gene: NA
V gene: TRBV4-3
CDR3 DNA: TGCGCCAGCAGCCCCACCCCGGGGACGCGGATCGGGGCTTTCTTT
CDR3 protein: CASSPTPGTRIGAFF

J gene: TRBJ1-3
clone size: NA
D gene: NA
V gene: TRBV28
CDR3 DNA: TGTGCCAGCAGTTTACCGGCCGGGGGCTCTGGAAACACCATATATTTT
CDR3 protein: CASSLPAGGSGNTIYF

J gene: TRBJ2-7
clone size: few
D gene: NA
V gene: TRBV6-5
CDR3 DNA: TGTGCCAGCAGTTACTCTCCGGGATGGGAGCAGTACTTC
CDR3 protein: CASSYSPGWEQYF

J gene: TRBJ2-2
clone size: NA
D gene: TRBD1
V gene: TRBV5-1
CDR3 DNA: TGCGCCAGCAGCAGGGGACAGGCGGGCACCGGGGAGCTGTTTTTT
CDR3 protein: CASSRGQAGTGELFF

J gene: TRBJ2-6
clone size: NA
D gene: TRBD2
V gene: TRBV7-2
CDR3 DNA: TGTGCCAGCAGCCTCCTAGCGGGTTCCACTCCACGCGTCCTGACTTTC
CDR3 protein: CASSLLAGSTPRVLTF

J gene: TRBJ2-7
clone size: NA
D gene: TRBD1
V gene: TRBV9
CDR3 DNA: TGTGCCAGCAGCGCGGCCGGGACAGGGCTCCGCGAGCAGTACTTC
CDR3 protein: CASSAAGTGLREQYF

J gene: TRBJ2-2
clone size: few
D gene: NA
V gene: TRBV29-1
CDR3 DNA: TGCAGCGTTGGAGGGGCCGGGGAGCTGTTTTTT
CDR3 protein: CSVGGAGELFF

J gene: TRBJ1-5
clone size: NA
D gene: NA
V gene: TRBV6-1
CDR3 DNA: TGTGCCAGCAGTGAAGCGCTAGACGGGAGGCAGCCCCAGCATTTT
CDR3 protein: CASSEALDGRQPQHF

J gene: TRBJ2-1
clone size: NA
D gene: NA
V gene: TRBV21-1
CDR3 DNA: TGTGCCAGCCGAGCAGGGCGAGGAGAGCAGTTCTTC
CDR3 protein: CASRAGRGEQFF